The 18 T cell receptor beta chains below were found in one sample sequenced in a study of blood T cell repertoires in COVID-19. Using immunoSEQ multiplex PCR, the repertoire was profiled, and TCRdb retains in-frame clones only, with some absent. Here the sample spans tens of thousands of clones, approximately 80% being singletons. Sequencing used PBMCs or T cells enriched from blood (not recorded which). The receptors here all came from a woman aged 40 to 49 with acute COVID-19.

A single count supports this clone. The rearrangement links TRBV5-1 to TRBJ2-2; TRBD2 might be the D (6 bases). The length of the CDR3 is 15 residues. Germline V gives CDR1 SGHRS, CDR2 YFSETQ. Trimming removed 0 bases from V and 7 bases from J, with 13 bases in between. CDR3 nucleotide sequence: TGCGCCAGCAGCTTGGTAGCGGTCGCGGGCGGGGAGCTGTTTTTT. Translating gives CASSLVAVAGGELFF.

The chain has TRBV7-9 and TRBJ2-7; 7 bases align to TRBD1. The V gene end was trimmed by 1 base and the J gene end by 5 bases; junction bases not matched to a gene: 5. Germline assignment: CDR1 SEHNR and CDR2 FQNEAQ (reference sequence). This CDR3 has 14 amino acids. This CDR3 is CASSLGGQANEQYV. CDR3 sequence (DNA): TGTGCCAGCAGCTTAGGAGGACAGGCGAACGAGCAGTACGTC.

This sequence joins TRBV18 and TRBJ2-3, with TRBD2 identical over 9 bases. CDR1 is KGHSH, CDR2 LQKENI, per germline. This CDR3 region has 17 residues. V lost 2 bases, J lost 0 bases, and 6 bases stayed unmatched. DNA for the CDR3: TGTGCCAGCTCACCAATAGGCGGGGGGGCTAGCACAGATACGCAGTATTTT. Translated, it gives CASSPIGGGASTDTQYF. The complete variable domain, with remaining parts taken from reference TRBV18 and TRBJ2-3, reads NAGVMQNPRHLVRRRGQEARLRCSPMKGHSHVYWYRQLPEEGLKFMVYLQKENIIDESGMPKERFSAEFPKEGPSILRIQQVVRGDSAAYFCASSPIGGGASTDTQYFGPGTRLTVL.

The chain employs TRBV6-5 and TRBJ1-6, with TRBD1 matching over 9 bases. Trimming took 2 bases from V and 9 from J; bases not matched to a gene: 5. The CDR3 is made up of 15 amino acids. Germline V gene sequence: CDR1 MNHEY, CDR2 SVGAGI. The CDR3 loop reads CASSYQGQGLSPLHF. The CDR3 nucleotides read TGTGCCAGCAGTTACCAAGGACAGGGGCTTTCACCCCTCCACTTT.

The J gene is TRBJ1-6, the V gene TRBV4-2, with 10 nucleotides matching TRBD1. Germline trimming cut 4 bases from V and 7 bases from J; bases unmatched to any gene: 4. The CDR3 has 15 residues. Per germline, CDR1 LGHNA and CDR2 YNFKEQ. CDR3 coding DNA: TGTGCCAGCAGCCCGCGACAGGGGGCAAATTCACCCCTCCACTTT. It yields the protein CASSPRQGANSPLHF.

The chain links TRBV7-2 to TRBJ2-2; no firm D call. The CDR3 runs to 15 residues. V was cut by 2 bases and J by 3 bases, with 10 bases left in between. CDR1 SGHTA and CDR2 FQGNSA come from the germline V gene. Here the CDR3 reads CASSLRLGDTGELFF. DNA of the CDR3: TGTGCCAGCAGCTTACGGCTAGGCGACACCGGGGAGCTGTTTTTT.

This clone was seen just once. This chain connects TRBV19 to TRBJ2-7, with D maybe TRBD2 (5 bases). This CDR3 has 15 residues. Germline V gene sequence: CDR1 LNHDA, CDR2 SQIVND (reference sequence). V was cut by 6 bases and J by 2 bases, with 17 bases left in between. The CDR3 DNA reads as TGTGCCAGTAGCCCCGGCCGAGGGAGTACCTACGAGCAGTACTTC. It is translated as CASSPGRGSTYEQYF.

This chain joins TRBV5-6 and TRBJ2-5, with 10 bases matching TRBD1. V gave up 1 base and J gave up 5 bases; unmatched junction bases: 11. Germline CDR1 and CDR2: SGHDT and YYEEEE. This CDR3 contains 17 residues. CDR3 in amino acids: CASSLFLTGGDGETQYF. In nucleotides, the CDR3 is TGTGCCAGCAGCTTGTTCTTGACAGGGGGCGATGGGGAGACCCAGTACTTC.

The chain links TRBV7-3 to TRBJ1-1, with 10 bases lining up with TRBD1. J was trimmed by 11 bases and V by 2 bases; bases with no gene match: 8. The CDR3 is 14 residues long. The germline gives CDR1 SGHTA, CDR2 FQGTGA. CDR3 sequence: CASSLDRDRGRAFF. CDR3 coding DNA: TGTGCCAGCAGCTTAGACCGGGACAGGGGAAGGGCTTTCTTT.

The chain carries TRBV14 and TRBJ2-7, with TRBD2 matching 9 bases. This CDR3 has 17 residues. Germline V CDR1 and CDR2: SGHDN, FVKESK. J lost 3 bases, V lost 1 base, and 10 bases had no gene match. The CDR3 spells CASSQGPSGRFLYEQYF. DNA of the CDR3: TGTGCCAGCAGCCAAGGCCCCAGCGGGAGGTTTCTCTACGAGCAGTACTTC.

This chain uses TRBV13 with TRBJ2-3; no reliable D call. Per germline, CDR1 PRHDT and CDR2 FYEKMQ (reference sequence). CDR3 length: 12 residues. The ends were cut back, 1 base at V and 5 bases at J, with 4 bases in the middle. DNA for the CDR3: TGTGCCAGCAGCTTAGTACTAGATACGCAGTATTTT. It yields the protein CASSLVLDTQYF.

The chain couples TRBV6-6 to TRBJ1-3; TRBD1 matches 8 bases. The CDR3 loop spans 16 amino acids. CDR1 and CDR2 from the germline V gene are MNHNY and SVGAGI (reference sequence). Germline trimming cut 5 bases from V and 2 bases from J; bases unmatched to any gene: 8. CDR3 in amino acids: CASSRLSDRAGNTIYF. CDR3 nucleotides: TGTGCCAGCAGTCGACTCTCGGACAGGGCTGGAAACACCATATATTTT.

The chain carries TRBV9 and TRBJ2-7; tentatively, D is TRBD2 (6 bases). The V gene's germline CDR1 is SGDLS and CDR2 YYNGEE. This CDR3 is built from 17 residues. V was clipped by 0 bases and J by 1 base, with 17 bases between them. DNA of the CDR3: TGTGCCAGCAGCGTAGAATGTGGGGAGGTCAGTTCCTACGAGCAGTACGTC. This sequence encodes CASSVECGEVSSYEQYV.

This chain uses TRBV19 with TRBJ2-7, with 11 bases fitting TRBD1. The ends lost 5 bases at V and 4 bases at J; junction bases unmatched: 10. This CDR3 contains 16 residues. Germline assignment: CDR1 LNHDA and CDR2 SQIVND (reference sequence). CDR3 nucleotides: TGTGCCAGTAGTTCACGGACAGGGGGCCGCCCGTACGAGCAGTACTTC. Translated, it gives CASSSRTGGRPYEQYF.

The chain joins TRBV28 to TRBJ2-1; the match to TRBD2 covers 9 bases. Per germline, CDR1 MDHEN and CDR2 SYDVKM. V lost 7 bases to trimming and J lost 5 bases; unmatched junction nucleotides: 9. There are 15 residues in the CDR3. The CDR3 sequence is CASTLRASGDNEQFF. As DNA, the CDR3 is TGTGCCAGCACCCTAAGGGCTAGCGGGGACAATGAGCAGTTCTTC.

V and J are TRBV3-1 (or the pseudogene TRBV3-2) and TRBJ2-1; possible D gene TRBD1, 6 bases. This CDR3 spans 17 amino acids. V shed 2 bases and J shed 5 bases, with 19 bases lying between them. CDR1 is LGHDT and CDR2 is YNNKEL in the germline V gene (reference sequence). The CDR3 sequence is CASSQWSRGDIDNEQFF. CDR3 nucleotides: TGTGCCAGCAGCCAATGGTCCCGAGGGGACATAGACAATGAGCAGTTCTTC.

V gene TRBV12-5 combines with J gene TRBJ2-1; TRBD2 is a possible D gene (7 bases). This CDR3 is 16 amino acids long. Deletions cut 7 bases from V and 0 bases from J, with 16 bases between. In germline, CDR1 is LGHNT, CDR2 FRNRAP. The CDR3 DNA is TGTGCTAGTGCCTCGGCGAGGGGGGGCTCCTACAATGAGCAGTTCTTC. Protein sequence: CASASARGGSYNEQFF.

Only one count was recorded for this clone. V and J are TRBV25-1 and TRBJ1-1; D remains unclear. This CDR3 is 16 amino acids long. The V and J ends lost 0 bases and 3 bases respectively, with 14 bases between them. Per the germline V gene, CDR1 is MGHDK and CDR2 is SYGVNS. The CDR3, as DNA: TGTGCCAGCAGTGAATATATTAGGGCCGGGGACACTGAAGCTTTCTTT. Its protein product is CASSEYIRAGDTEAFF. Together with reference TRBV25-1 and TRBJ1-1, the CDR3 gives the full variable domain: EADIYQTPRYLVIGTGKKITLECSQTMGHDKMYWYQQDPGMELHLIHYSYGVNSTEKGDLSSESTVSRIRTEHFPLTLESARPSHTSQYLCASSEYIRAGDTEAFFGQGTRLTVV.